This T cell receptor (beta chain) derives from a study of blood T cells in healthy people across ages. The authors ran a second PCR of about 6 to 12 cycles using a sample-barcoded 5' primer and a J-beta primer mix. CDR3-containing paired-end reads numbering at least 2.5 million came from each sample. MiXCR was run by TCRdb on the 5' RACE reads, yielding one entry per CDR3 protein. The data contain 720,000 or so distinct CDR3 sequences, about 43% of them seen just once; the ten biggest clones take up 30%. To note about this clonotype: Its antigen remains unknown.

Study observations and caveats: Observed TCR beta diversity per million T cells went down as age went up. This fall followed a roughly linear course with age.

From germline, CDR1 is SGHDT and CDR2 YYEEEE. Trimming stripped 4 bases from V and 6 bases from J, with 13 bases between. The CDR3 runs 13 residues. Sequencing was carried out using blood. This clonotype originated in a man aged 80 or over in good health. This rearrangement joins TRBV5-6 to TRBJ1-2; a possible D gene is TRBD1 (6 bases). The CDR3, as DNA: TGTGCCAGCAGCCGGAGGGGGGGCAATGGCTACACCTTC. Its translation is CASSRRGGNGYTF.